The 18 T cell receptor beta chains below were found in one sample sequenced in a study of molecular identifiers for immune sequencing clone quantification. TCRdb reprocessed the PCR reads via MiXCR and lists one record per CDR3 protein. Here the sample spans fewer than 100,000 distinct CDR3 sequences, roughly a fifth being singletons. Material for sequencing was naive CD8+ T cells from blood, with Jurkat cell RNA spiked in. As to subset: FACS-sorted CD8+CD4-CCR7+CD45RA+ naive T cells. The receptor source for this set is a human donor in good health. Some libraries in this study had Jurkat cell RNA spiked in.

This clonotype came up a few times. The chain is built from TRBV4-3 and TRBJ1-3; no definite D call. The CDR3 totals 16 residues. The V end was cut by 0 bases, the J end by 0 bases, with 9 bases between. Germline assignment: CDR1 LGHNA and CDR2 YSLEER. As DNA, the CDR3 is TGCGCCAGCAGCCAAGACGGGCGTTCCTCTGGAAACACCATATATTTT. This encodes CASSQDGRSSGNTIYF.

This clonotype came up many times. The chain carries TRBV28 and TRBJ2-3; 7 bases match TRBD2. The CDR3 covers 16 residues. With 4 bases clipped from V and 1 base from J, the junction kept 8 bases outside the gene matches. CDR1 MDHEN and CDR2 SYDVKM come from the germline V gene. This CDR3 reads CASSSMTLAGTDTQYF. Here the CDR3 DNA reads TGTGCCAGCAGTTCCATGACTCTAGCGGGCACAGATACGCAGTATTTT.

As concerns this clonotype: Just one base apart from a much larger clone, this may be a read error. The chain employs TRBV7-9 and TRBJ2-1; D unresolved. Per germline, CDR1 SEHNR and CDR2 FQNEAQ (reference sequence). CDR3 length: 12 amino acids. CDR3 region: CASSLYARERFF. The CDR3, as DNA: TGTGCCAGCAGCTTATACGCGCGTGAGCGGTTCTTC.

This clonotype came up many times. The J gene is TRBJ2-3, the V gene TRBV18; a possible D gene is TRBD2 (6 bases). CDR1 KGHSH and CDR2 LQKENI come from the germline V gene. Trimming removed 5 bases at V and 2 bases at J, with 20 bases between. This CDR3 region has 17 residues. DNA of the CDR3: TGTGCCAGCTCAGTGAAGGCGGGGAAGGGCACCACAGATACGCAGTATTTT. Translation: CASSVKAGKGTTDTQYF.

This clonotype was counted ten times or more. The rearrangement links TRBV11-2 to TRBJ2-7; D remains ambiguous. From germline, CDR1 is SGHAT and CDR2 FQNNGV. CDR3 length: 13 amino acids. Trimming shortened V by 1 base and J by 5 bases, and 9 bases separated the two germline ends. The CDR3 reads CASSLVLGNEQYF. The DNA for the CDR3 is TGTGCCAGCAGCTTAGTATTGGGAAACGAGCAGTACTTC.

The chain carries TRBV19 and TRBJ1-1, with a possible D match to TRBD1 (5 bases). Per the germline V gene, CDR1 is LNHDA and CDR2 is SQIVND (reference sequence). V was pared by 9 bases and J by 5 bases, with 13 bases between. The CDR3 totals 12 residues. The CDR3 loop is CASTAGVTEAFF. DNA for the CDR3: TGTGCCAGCACGGCGGGGGTAACTGAAGCTTTCTTT.

This clonotype came up a few times. The rearrangement joins TRBV11-2 to TRBJ2-7; unclear D gene. CDR3 length equals 13 residues. Trimming pared 4 bases from V and 7 bases from J, leaving 14 bases between. CDR1 is SGHAT and CDR2 is FQNNGV in the germline V gene. DNA of the CDR3: TGTGCCAGCAGCTCCCCCCCCGCCTTGGAGCAGTACTTC. It encodes CASSSPPALEQYF.

This clonotype was recorded at least ten times. The chain employs TRBV25-1 and TRBJ2-7, with D maybe TRBD2 (5 bases). With 6 bases removed from V and 7 bases from J, the gap between germline ends came to 16 bases. Germline CDR1 and CDR2: MGHDK and SYGVNS. The CDR3 has 13 amino acids. The chain's CDR3 is CASSPSQREEQYF. The CDR3 region has the DNA TGTGCCAGCAGCCCCTCTCAGAGGGAGGAGCAGTACTTC.

This clonotype was detected many times. V is TRBV4-3 and J is TRBJ2-3; TRBD2 aligns across 11 bases. V shed 1 base and J 2 bases; nucleotides not matched to a gene: 5. The CDR3 spans 17 residues. Per the germline V gene, CDR1 is LGHNA and CDR2 is YSLEER. The DNA for the CDR3 is TGCGCCAGCAGCCAAGGACTAGCGGGGAATCCCACAGATACGCAGTATTTT. This encodes CASSQGLAGNPTDTQYF.

This clonotype was picked up a small number of times. This may arise from a read error, as a much more abundant clone is one base away. The genes are TRBV5-1 and TRBJ2-3; D is unresolved. V was shortened by 0 bases and J by 1 base, with 6 bases between the two germline ends. Germline V CDR1 and CDR2: SGHRS, YFSETQ. The CDR3 is 14 amino acids. In DNA, the CDR3 is TGCGCCAGCAGCTTGGAGGAACGCACAGATACGCAGTATTTT. Translation: CASSLEERTDTQYF.

This clonotype showed up many times. CDR3 residues: CASSSTLALQVGFYNSPLHF. The DNA for the CDR3 is TGTGCCAGCAGTTCGACCCTCGCCCTCCAGGTGGGCTTCTATAATTCACCCCTCCACTTT. The chain employs TRBV28 and TRBJ1-6; D is ambiguous. CDR3 length: 20 amino acids. The ends were cut back, 4 bases at V and 3 bases at J, with 25 bases in the middle. Germline assignment: CDR1 MDHEN and CDR2 SYDVKM.

Of note for this clonotype: This sequence may be a read error, since a much larger clone differs from it by one base. The V and J genes are TRBV2 and TRBJ2-3; D not resolved. The CDR3 has 15 amino acids. The V end lost 4 bases, the J end lost 0 bases, and 11 bases lay between the germline ends. Germline V gene data show CDR1 as SNHLY and CDR2 as FYNNEI. The CDR3 region is CASSGDGFSTDTQYF. The CDR3 DNA sequence: TGTGCCAGCAGTGGCGACGGATTTAGCACAGATACGCAGTATTTT.

Comments on this clonotype: Possible read error: a much larger clone is one base away. The V gene is TRBV5-3, the J gene TRBJ2-7; D tentatively reads TRBD1 or TRBD2 (7 bases each). TRBV5-3 has ORF status, its function being uncertain. The CDR3 is 13 residues long. The CDR3 bases are TGTACCAGCAGCTTGGGAGGGGGCTCCGAGCAGTACTTC. This encodes CTSSLGGGSEQYF.

This clonotype has a handful of counts. The chain is built from TRBV2 and TRBJ2-2; tentatively, D is TRBD1 (6 bases). V gave up 8 bases and J gave up 3 bases, with 10 bases separating them. The CDR3 length is 13 residues. Germline assignment: CDR1 SNHLY and CDR2 FYNNEI. The CDR3: CASVGTHTGELFF. CDR3 DNA sequence: TGTGCCAGCGTGGGGACACACACCGGGGAGCTGTTTTTT. The complete variable domain, with remaining parts taken from reference TRBV2 and TRBJ2-2, reads EPEVTQTPSHQVTQMGQEVILRCVPISNHLYFYWYRQILGQKVEFLVSFYNNEISEKSEIFDDQFSVERPDGSNFTLKIRSTKLEDSAMYFCASVGTHTGELFFGEGSRLTVL.

Concerning this clonotype itself: Since a much larger clone is just one base distant, this may be a read error. This sequence joins TRBV7-9 and TRBJ1-2; TRBD1 aligns across 12 bases. CDR3 length: 16 amino acids. Trimming took 3 bases from V and 8 from J; bases not matched to a gene: 10. The germline CDR1 and CDR2 sequences are SEHNR and FQNEAQ (reference sequence). CDR3: CASSFPPGTGGAGYTF. In nucleotides, the CDR3 is TGTGCCAGCAGCTTTCCGCCCGGGACAGGGGGCGCGGGCTACACCTTC.

In regard to this clonotype: This may be a read error: a much more frequent sequence differs by one nucleotide. The gene calls are TRBV12-3 or TRBV12-4 and TRBJ2-6; 8 nucleotides align to TRBD2. The junction had 5 bases not matched to a gene; V was cut back by 6 bases and J by 4 bases. The CDR3 is 15 residues long. CDR3 sequence reads: CASSVRGGGANVLTF. DNA for the CDR3: TGTGCCAGCAGCGTACGGGGGGGCGGGGCCAACGTCCTGACTTTC.

This chain uses TRBV19 with TRBJ1-4, with a weak D call TRBD1 (5 bases). The germline V gene has CDR1 LNHDA and CDR2 SQIVND (reference sequence). Trimming took off 7 bases at V and 3 bases at J, with 18 bases between the two ends. The CDR3 totals 16 residues. CDR3 sequence reads: CASTQTDRSPNEKLFF. In DNA form, the CDR3 reads TGTGCCAGTACTCAGACCGACAGAAGCCCTAATGAAAAACTGTTTTTT.

Of note for this clonotype: A much larger clone is a single base away; this may be a read error. This chain's CDR3 is CAWSVRVRNTGELSF. Here the CDR3 DNA reads TGTGCCTGGAGTGTACGGGTCAGGAACACCGGGGAGCTGTCTTTT. J is TRBJ2-2 and V is TRBV30, with a possible D match to TRBD2 (5 bases). CDR3 length equals 15 residues. Germline CDR1 GTSNPN, CDR2 SVGIG (reference sequence).